This record looks at one TCR beta chain sequence and its context. Its antigen is not identified. The second PCR ran roughly 6 to 12 cycles with a sample-barcoded 5' primer and J-beta primers. TCRdb passed the 5' RACE reads through MiXCR, listing each CDR3 protein once. The sample consists of 1,100,000 or so distinct CDR3 sequences, under 45% of them appearing once. These data come from a study of blood T cells in healthy people across ages. Study-wide results and caveats: Diversity of TCR beta correlated strongly with naive T cell percentage. Diversity of TCR beta per million T cells declined in a roughly linear way with age. More naive CD4+ cells and higher diversity were found in long-lived than in aged donors.

Trimming pared 5 bases from V and 4 bases from J, leaving 12 bases between. The CDR3 runs 13 residues. Germline V gene lookup returns CDR1 SGHNT and CDR2 YENEEA. The chain carries TRBV11-3 and TRBJ2-7; a possible D gene is TRBD2 (5 bases). The sample consisted of blood. The receptor was derived from a woman aged 55-70 years in good health. CDR3 loop: CASSQEAGYEQYF. The CDR3 nucleotides read TGTGCCAGCAGCCAGGAGGCAGGTTACGAGCAGTACTTC.